This TCR beta chain was observed in a study of T cell responses to AZD1222 COVID-19 vaccine. General study findings and limits: CD4 TCRs linked to vaccination spanned spike, dominating at 160-218 and 743-854.

Repertoires were generated with immunoSEQ multiplex PCR, while TCRdb's copy carries only in-frame clones and drops some. The sample lists about 160,000 clones; roughly nine tenths were seen once. As for this clone: Its antigen is currently unknown.

The CDR3 spans 16 residues. Between the trimmed V and J ends, which lost 1 base and 5 bases, there was a span of 15 bases. CDR1 is LGHDT, CDR2 YNNKEL, per germline (reference sequence). The gene calls are TRBV3-1 (or the pseudogene TRBV3-2) and TRBJ2-4; possibly TRBD1 or TRBD2 for D (5 bases each). This clonotype was sampled from an adult in good health. The sequencing used peripheral blood, collected on day 0 of AZD1222 vaccination. The CDR3: CASSQGIGRDENIQYF. In DNA form, the CDR3 reads TGTGCCAGCAGCCAAGGAATCGGCAGGGACGAAAACATTCAGTACTTC.